This TCR beta chain was sequenced for a study of regulatory T cells in long-lasting Graves disease. The CDR3 sequence is 11 residues long. The ends were cut back, 4 bases at V and 11 bases at J, with 11 bases in the middle. CDR1 and CDR2 from the germline V gene are MNHGY and SVAAGI. CDR3-region Arm-PCR and iRepertoire HTBI primers produced the TCR beta libraries. MiXCR, run by TCRdb on the multiplex PCR reads, gives a single entry per CDR3 protein. The table records over 450,000 distinct CDR3 sequences, 20% to 25% of them present only once. Findings and limits, study-wide: Tissue studied was limited to peripheral blood, excluding thyroid tissue.

Time point given: persistent/refractory GD, antithyroid drugs over 5 years with positive TRAb. Preparation of the TCR library used RNA extracted from PBMCs. Graves' disease diagnosis followed American Thyroid Association guidelines. A roughly 9-milliliter sample of peripheral blood was drawn into EDTA tubes. The sample holds many counts of this clonotype. What it binds is not known. The receptor's source is a female donor with Graves disease. V gene TRBV6-9 combines with J gene TRBJ1-1; a weak D match, TRBD1 (6 bases). The specimen was peripheral blood mononuclear cells (PBMCs), collected when the disease was refractory, from a patient treated with antithyroid drugs. The CDR3 sequence: CASSSTGLAFF. The CDR3 DNA sequence: TGTGCCAGCAGTTCTACAGGGCTTGCTTTCTTT.